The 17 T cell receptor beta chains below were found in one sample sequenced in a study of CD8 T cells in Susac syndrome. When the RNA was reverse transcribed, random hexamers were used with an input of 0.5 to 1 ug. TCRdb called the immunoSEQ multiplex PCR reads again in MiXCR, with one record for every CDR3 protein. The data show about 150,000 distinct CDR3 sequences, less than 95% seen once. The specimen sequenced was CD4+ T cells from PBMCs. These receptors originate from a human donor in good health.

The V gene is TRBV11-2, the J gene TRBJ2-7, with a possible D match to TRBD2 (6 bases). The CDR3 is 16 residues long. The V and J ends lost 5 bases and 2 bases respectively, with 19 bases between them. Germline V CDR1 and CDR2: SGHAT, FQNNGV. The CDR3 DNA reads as TGTGCCAGCAGCCCCCCAGGAGGGGCCGGAGCCTACGAGCAGTACTTC. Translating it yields CASSPPGGAGAYEQYF.

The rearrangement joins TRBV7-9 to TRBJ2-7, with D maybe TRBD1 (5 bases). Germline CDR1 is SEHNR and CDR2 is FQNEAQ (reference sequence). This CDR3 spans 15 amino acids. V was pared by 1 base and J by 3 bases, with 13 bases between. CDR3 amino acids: CASSLVWQGGYEQYF. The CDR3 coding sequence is TGTGCCAGCAGCTTAGTGTGGCAGGGTGGCTACGAGCAGTACTTC.

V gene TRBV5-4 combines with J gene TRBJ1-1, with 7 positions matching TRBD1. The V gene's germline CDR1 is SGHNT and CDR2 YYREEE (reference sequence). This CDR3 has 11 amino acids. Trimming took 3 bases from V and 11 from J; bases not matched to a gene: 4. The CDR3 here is CASSSGQEAFF. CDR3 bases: TGTGCCAGCAGCTCAGGACAGGAGGCTTTCTTT.

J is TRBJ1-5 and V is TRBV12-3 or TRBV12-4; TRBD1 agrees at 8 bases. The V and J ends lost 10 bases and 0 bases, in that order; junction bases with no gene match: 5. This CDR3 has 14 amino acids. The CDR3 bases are TGTGCCATCCGGACAGGGCATAGCAATCAGCCCCAGCATTTT. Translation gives CAIRTGHSNQPQHF.

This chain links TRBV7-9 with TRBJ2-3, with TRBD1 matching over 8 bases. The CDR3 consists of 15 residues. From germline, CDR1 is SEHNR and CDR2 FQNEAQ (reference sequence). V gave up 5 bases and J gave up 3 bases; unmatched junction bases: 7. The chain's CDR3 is CASSPTGASTDTQYF. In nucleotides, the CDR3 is TGTGCCAGCAGCCCGACAGGGGCGTCTACAGATACGCAGTATTTT.

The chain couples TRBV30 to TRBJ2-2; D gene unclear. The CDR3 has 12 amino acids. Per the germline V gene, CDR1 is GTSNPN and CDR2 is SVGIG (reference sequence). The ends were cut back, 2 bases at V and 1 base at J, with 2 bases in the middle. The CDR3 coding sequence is TGTGCCTGGAGTCGGAACACCGGGGAGCTGTTTTTT. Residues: CAWSRNTGELFF.

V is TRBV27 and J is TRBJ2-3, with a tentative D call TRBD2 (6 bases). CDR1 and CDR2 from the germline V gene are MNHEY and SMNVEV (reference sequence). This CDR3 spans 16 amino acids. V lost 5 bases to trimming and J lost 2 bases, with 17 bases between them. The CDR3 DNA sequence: TGTGCCAGCAGTCCCAGCCTCGCGGGAACCACAGATACGCAGTATTTT. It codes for CASSPSLAGTTDTQYF.

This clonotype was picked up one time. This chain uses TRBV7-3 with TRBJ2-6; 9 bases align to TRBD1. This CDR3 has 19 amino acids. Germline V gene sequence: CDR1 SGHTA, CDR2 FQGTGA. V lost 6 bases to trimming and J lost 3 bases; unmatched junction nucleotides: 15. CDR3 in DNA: TGTGCCAGCAGATCCCTTAGGAGGACAGGGGCGATTGGGGCCAACGTCCTGACTTTC. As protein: CASRSLRRTGAIGANVLTF.

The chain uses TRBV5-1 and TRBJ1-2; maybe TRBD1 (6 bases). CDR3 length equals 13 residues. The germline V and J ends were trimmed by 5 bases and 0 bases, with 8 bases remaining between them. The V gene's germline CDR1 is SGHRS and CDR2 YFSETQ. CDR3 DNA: TGCGCCAGCAGTCGGGACACTAACTATGGCTACACCTTC. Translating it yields CASSRDTNYGYTF.

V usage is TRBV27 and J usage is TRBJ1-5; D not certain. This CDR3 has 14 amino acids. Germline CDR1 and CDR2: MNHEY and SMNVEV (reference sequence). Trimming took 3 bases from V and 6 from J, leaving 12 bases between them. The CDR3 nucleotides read TGTGCCAGCAGTTTCCGGGGAAGGTTTCAGCCCCAGCATTTT. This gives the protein CASSFRGRFQPQHF.

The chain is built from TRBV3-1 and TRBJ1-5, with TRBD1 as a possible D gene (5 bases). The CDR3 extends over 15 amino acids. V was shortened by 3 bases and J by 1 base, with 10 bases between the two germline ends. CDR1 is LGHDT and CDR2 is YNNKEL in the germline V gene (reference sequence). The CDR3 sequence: CASSQRGISNQPQHF. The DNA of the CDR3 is TGTGCCAGCAGCCAGCGGGGGATAAGCAATCAGCCCCAGCATTTT.

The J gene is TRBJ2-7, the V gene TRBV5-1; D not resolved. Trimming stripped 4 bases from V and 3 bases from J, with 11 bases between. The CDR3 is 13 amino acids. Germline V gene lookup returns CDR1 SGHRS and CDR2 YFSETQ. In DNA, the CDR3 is TGCGCCAGCAGCAAAGGACGTGACTACGAGCAGTACTTC. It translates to CASSKGRDYEQYF.

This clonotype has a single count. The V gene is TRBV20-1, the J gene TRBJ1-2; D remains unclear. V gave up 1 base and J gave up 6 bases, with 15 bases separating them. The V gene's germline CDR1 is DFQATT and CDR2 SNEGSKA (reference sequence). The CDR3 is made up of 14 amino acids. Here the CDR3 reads CSARANLGGNGYTF. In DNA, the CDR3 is TGCAGTGCTAGAGCAAACTTGGGCGGGAATGGCTACACCTTC.

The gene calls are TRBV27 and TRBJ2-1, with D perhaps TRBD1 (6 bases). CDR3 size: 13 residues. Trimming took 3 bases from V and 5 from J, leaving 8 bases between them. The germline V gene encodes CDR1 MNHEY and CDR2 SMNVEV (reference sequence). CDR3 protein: CASSFDRNNEQFF. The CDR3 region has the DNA TGTGCCAGCAGTTTCGACAGGAACAATGAGCAGTTCTTC.

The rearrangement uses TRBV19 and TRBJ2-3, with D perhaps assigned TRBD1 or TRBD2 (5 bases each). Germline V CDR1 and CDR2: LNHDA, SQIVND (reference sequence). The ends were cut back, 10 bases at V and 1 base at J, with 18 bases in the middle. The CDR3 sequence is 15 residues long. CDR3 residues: CATSLSWDRTDTQYF. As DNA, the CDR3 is TGTGCCACCAGCCTGTCCTGGGACCGCACAGATACGCAGTATTTT.

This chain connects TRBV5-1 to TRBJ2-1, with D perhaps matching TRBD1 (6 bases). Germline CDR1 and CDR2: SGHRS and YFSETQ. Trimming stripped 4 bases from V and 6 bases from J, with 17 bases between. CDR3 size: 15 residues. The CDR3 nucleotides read TGCGCCAGCAGCGCCGCCGGGACACCTTTCAATGAGCAGTTCTTC. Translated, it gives CASSAAGTPFNEQFF.

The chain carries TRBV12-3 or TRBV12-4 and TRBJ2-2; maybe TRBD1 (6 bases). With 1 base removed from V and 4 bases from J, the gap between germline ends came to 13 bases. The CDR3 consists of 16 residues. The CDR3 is CASSLGEGVSTGELFF. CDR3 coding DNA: TGTGCCAGCAGTTTAGGAGAGGGGGTGAGCACCGGGGAGCTGTTTTTT.